This T cell receptor (beta chain) was sequenced in a study of metastatic and nonmetastatic thyroid tumors. Whole-study context: Malignant and benign thyroid patients had repertoires compared in peripheral blood and tumor or nodule tissue.

Each patient came to thyroid surgery without any prior treatment (of any kind). TCRdb re-clonotyped the PCR reads through MiXCR. The table records roughly 45,000 clones, about 3.3% of them present only once. Germline CDR1 and CDR2: SEHNR and FQNEAQ (reference sequence). The CDR3 sequence is 19 residues long. This clone has ten or more counts. The germline gene is not matched at one end of the junction; a read error may be the cause. The same CDR3 is also encoded by other DNA sequences in this sample. This clonotype was obtained from a female donor with papillary thyroid cancer or a benign thyroid nodule (not recorded which). Some clones in this sample may be carry-over from other donors' samples. Input material: blood. This chain connects TRBV7-9 to TRBJ1-2, with 7 bases that match TRBD1. CDR3 nucleotide sequence: TGTGCCAGCAGCTCAACCCCAGGACAGGACCACAGGGGTAACTATGGCTACACTTTC. The encoded protein is CASSSTPGQDHRGNYGYTF.